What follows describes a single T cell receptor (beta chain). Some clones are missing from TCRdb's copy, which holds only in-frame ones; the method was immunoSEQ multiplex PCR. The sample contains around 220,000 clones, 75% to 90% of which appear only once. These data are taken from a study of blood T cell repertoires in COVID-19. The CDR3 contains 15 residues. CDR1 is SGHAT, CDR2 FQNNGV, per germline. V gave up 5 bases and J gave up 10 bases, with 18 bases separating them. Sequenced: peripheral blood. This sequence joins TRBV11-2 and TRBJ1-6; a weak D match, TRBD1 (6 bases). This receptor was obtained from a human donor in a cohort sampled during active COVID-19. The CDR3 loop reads CASSGGGRVSSPLHF. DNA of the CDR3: TGTGCCAGCAGCGGTGGGGGCAGGGTATCCTCACCCCTCCACTTT.